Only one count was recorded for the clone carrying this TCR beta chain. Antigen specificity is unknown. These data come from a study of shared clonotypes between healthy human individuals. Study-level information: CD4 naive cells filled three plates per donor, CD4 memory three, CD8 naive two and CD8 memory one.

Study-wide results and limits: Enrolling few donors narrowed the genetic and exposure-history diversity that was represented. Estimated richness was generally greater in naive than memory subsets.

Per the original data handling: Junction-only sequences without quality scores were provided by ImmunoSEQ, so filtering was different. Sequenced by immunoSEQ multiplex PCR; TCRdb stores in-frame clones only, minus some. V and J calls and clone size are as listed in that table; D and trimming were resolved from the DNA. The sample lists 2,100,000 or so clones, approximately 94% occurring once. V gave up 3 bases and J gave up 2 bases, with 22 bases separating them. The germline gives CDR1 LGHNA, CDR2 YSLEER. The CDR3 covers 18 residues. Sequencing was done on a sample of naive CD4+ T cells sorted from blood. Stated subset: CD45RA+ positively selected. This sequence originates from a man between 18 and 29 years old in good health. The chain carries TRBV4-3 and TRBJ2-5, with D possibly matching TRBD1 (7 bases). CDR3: CASSQHPWGDRIQETQYF. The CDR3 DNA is TGCGCCAGCAGCCAGCATCCTTGGGGGGACAGAATACAAGAGACCCAGTACTTC.